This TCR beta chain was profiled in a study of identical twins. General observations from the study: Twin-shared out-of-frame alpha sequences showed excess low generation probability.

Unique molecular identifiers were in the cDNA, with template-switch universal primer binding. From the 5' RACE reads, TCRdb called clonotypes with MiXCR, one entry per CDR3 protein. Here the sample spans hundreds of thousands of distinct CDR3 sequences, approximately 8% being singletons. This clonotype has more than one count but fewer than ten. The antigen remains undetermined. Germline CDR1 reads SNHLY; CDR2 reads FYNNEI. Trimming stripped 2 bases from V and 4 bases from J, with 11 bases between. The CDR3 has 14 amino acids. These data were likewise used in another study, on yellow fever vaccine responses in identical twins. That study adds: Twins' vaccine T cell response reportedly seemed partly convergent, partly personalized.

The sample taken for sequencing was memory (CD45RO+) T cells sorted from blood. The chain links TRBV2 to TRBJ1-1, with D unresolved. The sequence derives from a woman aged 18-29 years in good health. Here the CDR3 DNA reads TGTGCCAGCAGTGAAATGGGTGAGAGCACTGAAGCTTTCTTT. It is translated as CASSEMGESTEAFF.